This T cell receptor beta chain is from a study of shared clonotypes between healthy human individuals. Study-level findings and limits: Around 5.3% of naive CD4 clonotypes were shared across several donors. Clonotypes shared by all four donors outscored non-shared clonotypes in generation probability. Expectations were that clonotype sharing among donors would be affected by sequencing depth.

Germline values: CDR1 SEHNR, CDR2 FQNEAQ (reference sequence). V was shortened by 1 base and J by 3 bases, with 10 bases between the two germline ends. CDR3 length: 14 residues. Notes on this clone: What it recognizes is unknown.

Sorted-subset replicate PCRs used about 0.2 ug DNA, some 30,000 T cell genomes. The repertoire was sequenced with immunoSEQ multiplex PCR; TCRdb's copy has only in-frame clones and lacks some. The table includes roughly 720,000 clones, about 92% detected once. The sequenced sample was memory CD8+ T cells from PBMCs. The subset was: CD45RO+ cells pooled with CCR7-negative TemRA cells. The source of this sequence is a man aged 18 to 29 in good health. Some clones in this sample may be carry-over from other donors' samples. This chain joins TRBV7-9 and TRBJ2-7; D not resolved. The CDR3 loop reads CASSLELVGYEQYF. The CDR3 DNA follows: TGTGCCAGCAGCTTAGAATTGGTGGGCTACGAGCAGTACTTC. Drawing the rest from reference TRBV7-9 and TRBJ2-7, the complete variable domain is DTGVSQNPRHKITKRGQNVTFRCDPISEHNRLYWYRQTLGQGPEFLTYFQNEAQLEKSRLLSDRFSAERPKGSFSTLEIQRTEQGDSAMYLCASSLELVGYEQYFGPGTRLTVT.